Included here is one T cell receptor beta chain sequence, with context. The target antigen is unknown. MiXCR was run by TCRdb on the 5' RACE reads, yielding one entry per CDR3 protein. The table includes 450,000 or so distinct CDR3 sequences, 14% detected once. This entry belongs to a study of identical twins. CDR1 SGHRS and CDR2 YFSETQ come from the germline V gene. Losses at the gene ends were 5 bases for V and 0 bases for J; bases not matched to a gene: 7. This CDR3 contains 15 residues. General study findings and limits: The study reached conclusions through statistical analysis that was cross-sectional, not following the same donors. Zero-insertion analyses might be partly confounded by invariant T cells like MAIT and iNKT. Fewer insertions were carried by abundant cord blood beta clonotypes, but none was seen in memory repertoires.

This same sample was also taken into another study, of yellow fever vaccine responses in identical twins.

The sequence came from a young woman in good health. J is TRBJ1-1 and V is TRBV5-1, with 7 bases aligning to TRBD1. Source material: CD4+ T cells sorted from blood. CDR3 coding DNA: TGCGCCAGCAGTCAAGAGGGGGCGCTGAACACTGAAGCTTTCTTT. It specifies CASSQEGALNTEAFF.